This TCR beta chain was documented in a study of T-cell memory formation after mild COVID-19. Researchers used 5'RACE with constant-segment primers to make TCR alpha and TCR beta cDNA libraries that carry sample barcodes and UMIs. TCRdb passed the 5' RACE reads through MiXCR, listing each CDR3 protein once. The table lists around 200,000 distinct CDR3 sequences, about a fifth of them singletons. This clonotype was sampled from an adult woman who had mild COVID-19 (a few samples of this study predate the infection). Cell type and time point are not known. Sequences were obtained from PBMCs or a T cell subset sorted from them (not recorded which).

The CDR3 spells CASSPGLAGDDTQYF. In DNA, the CDR3 is TGCGCCAGCAGCCCGGGACTAGCGGGAGACGATACGCAGTATTTT. The chain combines TRBV5-1 with TRBJ2-3; 14 bases line up with TRBD2. Germline V gives CDR1 SGHRS, CDR2 YFSETQ. This CDR3 has 15 amino acids. V shed 4 bases, J shed 6 bases, and the junction held 4 bases outside the gene matches.